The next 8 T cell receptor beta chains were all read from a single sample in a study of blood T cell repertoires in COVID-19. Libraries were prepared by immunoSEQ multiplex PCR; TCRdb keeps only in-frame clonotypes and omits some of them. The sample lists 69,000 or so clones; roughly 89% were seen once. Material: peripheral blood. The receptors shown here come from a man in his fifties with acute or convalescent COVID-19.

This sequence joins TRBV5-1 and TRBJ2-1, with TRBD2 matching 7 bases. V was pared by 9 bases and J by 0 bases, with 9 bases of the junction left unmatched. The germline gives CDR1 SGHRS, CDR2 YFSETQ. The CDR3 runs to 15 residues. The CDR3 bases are TGCGCCACAGTAACGGGGGGTTTCTCCTACAATGAGCAGTTCTTC. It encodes CATVTGGFSYNEQFF.

CDR3 in DNA: TGTGCCAGCAGTTTTAGGGACAGGGTTAATTCACCCCTCCACTTT. Its translation is CASSFRDRVNSPLHF. This chain connects TRBV28 to TRBJ1-6; 9 bases are a match to TRBD1. With 3 bases clipped from V and 6 bases from J, the junction kept 3 bases outside the gene matches. Germline values: CDR1 MDHEN, CDR2 SYDVKM. The CDR3 is 15 residues long.

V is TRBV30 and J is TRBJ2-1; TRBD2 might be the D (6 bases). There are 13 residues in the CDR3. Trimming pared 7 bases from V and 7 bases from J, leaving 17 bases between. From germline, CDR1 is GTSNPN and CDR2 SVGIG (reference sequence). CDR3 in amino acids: CASNRRADNEQFF. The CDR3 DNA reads TGTGCCTCCAACCGGAGGGCTGATAATGAGCAGTTCTTC.

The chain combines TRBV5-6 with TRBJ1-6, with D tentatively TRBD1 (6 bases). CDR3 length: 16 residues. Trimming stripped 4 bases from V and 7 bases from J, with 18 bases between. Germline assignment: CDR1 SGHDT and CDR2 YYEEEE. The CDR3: CASSQTTTGLNSPLHF. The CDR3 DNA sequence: TGTGCCAGCAGCCAAACCACCACAGGGCTCAATTCACCCCTCCACTTT.

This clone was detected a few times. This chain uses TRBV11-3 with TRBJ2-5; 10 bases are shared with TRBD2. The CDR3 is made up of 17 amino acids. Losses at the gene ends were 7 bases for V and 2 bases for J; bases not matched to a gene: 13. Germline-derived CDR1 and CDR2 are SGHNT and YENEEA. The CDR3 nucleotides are TGTGCCAGCACCCTAAGGGCTAGCGGGAGACCTCAAGAGACCCAGTACTTC. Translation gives CASTLRASGRPQETQYF.

In DNA, the CDR3 is TGTGCCTGGAATCAGGGACAGTCCTACGAGCAGTACTTC. This codes for CAWNQGQSYEQYF. This sequence joins TRBV30 and TRBJ2-7; 7 nucleotides agree with TRBD1. Per germline, CDR1 GTSNPN and CDR2 SVGIG (reference sequence). The CDR3 has 13 amino acids. The ends lost 4 bases at V and 1 base at J; junction bases unmatched: 4.

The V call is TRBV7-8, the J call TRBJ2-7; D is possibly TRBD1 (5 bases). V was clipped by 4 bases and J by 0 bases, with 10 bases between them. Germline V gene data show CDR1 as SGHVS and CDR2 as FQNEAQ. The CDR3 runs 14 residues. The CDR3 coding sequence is TGTGCCAGCAGCTACAGGCCCATCTCCTACGAGCAGTACTTC. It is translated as CASSYRPISYEQYF.

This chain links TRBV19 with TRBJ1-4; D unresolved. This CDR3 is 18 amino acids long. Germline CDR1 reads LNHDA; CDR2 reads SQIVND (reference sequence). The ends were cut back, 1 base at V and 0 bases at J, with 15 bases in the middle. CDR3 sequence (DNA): TGTGCCAGTAGTATAGTCGGGGAGGAGTCTGCAACTAATGAAAAACTGTTTTTT. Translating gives CASSIVGEESATNEKLFF.